This is a list of T cell receptor beta chains from one sample in a study of CXCR3-negative and CXCR3-positive naive CD8 T cells. TCRdb reanalyzed the 5' RACE reads, giving one entry per CDR3 protein sequence and no DNA. The ten most abundant clones cover roughly 14% of a sample with about 43,000 distinct CDR3 sequences. The material sequenced was memory CD8+ T cells from blood. These receptors all come from a human donor in good health. Some clones in this sample may be carry-over from other donors' samples. Both conserved end residues are part of each CDR3. Only part of the rows carry a size: once, few, many, or a class if the clone is expanded.

j_gene	abundance	v_gene	CDR3aa
TRBJ2-1	-	TRBV20-1	CSATSSGGPSYNEQFF
TRBJ2-7	-	TRBV29-1	CSVGDGDYEQYF
TRBJ2-1	-	TRBV7-3	CASSLLGPSEQFF
TRBJ2-2	-	TRBV28	CASSLEGKLNTGELFF
TRBJ2-3	-	TRBV4-3	CASSQDSDGDTQYF
TRBJ1-1	-	TRBV2	CANTQGMNTEAFF
TRBJ2-7	-	TRBV28	CASDTGSSYEQYF
TRBJ2-2	-	TRBV6-4	CASSETGGTGELFF
TRBJ2-7	-	TRBV3-1	CASSHSSGGYYEQYF
TRBJ2-7	-	TRBV20-1	CSARDPTYSLYEQYF
TRBJ2-4	-	TRBV4-3	CASSRGQGKNIQYF
TRBJ1-1	-	TRBV6-5	CASSYSRETEAFF
TRBJ2-3	-	TRBV29-1	CSAHGGPDTQYF
TRBJ2-1	-	TRBV2	CASKVAGYNEQFF
TRBJ2-7	-	TRBV9	CASSDGPRDTYEQYF
TRBJ2-5	-	TRBV10-1	CASSESGGFYQETQYF
TRBJ1-1	-	TRBV4-3	CASSQEAPLYTEAFF
TRBJ2-2	-	TRBV29-1	CSGTGVAGELFF
TRBJ2-3	-	TRBV24-1	CATSGLAGGVTTDTQYF
TRBJ2-7	-	TRBV4-3	CASSQEGTGSYEQYF
TRBJ2-3	-	TRBV7-9	CASSKLAGGGTDTQYF
TRBJ1-1	-	TRBV2	CASSPGVMNTEAFF
TRBJ1-1	-	TRBV5-1	CASSFGSGIEAFF
TRBJ2-7	-	TRBV29-1	CSVEESTYEQYF
TRBJ1-1	-	TRBV20-1	CKGQGDMNTEAFF
TRBJ1-1	medium-sized	TRBV29-1	CSVEAGAPNTEAFF
TRBJ2-1	-	TRBV2	CASSGGGGDNEQFF
TRBJ2-3	-	TRBV12-3/TRBV12-4	CASSLTGAGDTQYF
TRBJ2-1	-	TRBV29-1	CSVEGVSGGPMYNEQFF
TRBJ2-1	-	TRBV6-4	CASSDHGGSYNEQFF
TRBJ1-1	-	TRBV25-1	CASGPTNTEAFF
TRBJ2-2	-	TRBV18	CASSPYGQGASIIGELFF
TRBJ2-7	-	TRBV7-6	CASNSGTSDTYEQYF
TRBJ2-3	-	TRBV18	CASSPSVTSGYAQYF
TRBJ2-7	-	TRBV7-2	CASSSRRSTYEQYF
TRBJ1-4	-	TRBV7-9	CASSRFRDSNEKLFF
TRBJ1-5	-	TRBV12-2	CASRLRDTINQPQHF